The next 18 T cell receptor beta chains were all read from a single sample in a study of regulatory T cells in long-lasting Graves disease. Specified time point: newly diagnosed GD, antithyroid drugs for less than 3 months. From RNA extracted from PBMCs, the TCR library was made. Combining iRepertoire HTBI primers with Arm-PCR of CDR3 regions, the authors built TCR beta libraries. Using its own MiXCR run on the multiplex PCR reads, TCRdb lists one record per CDR3 protein. There are over 400,000 distinct CDR3 sequences in the sample; roughly 15% occur only once, and about a sixth lies in the top ten. These same records also appear under a second study, on T cells in Graves' hyperthyroidism and ophthalmopathy.

Sequencing was performed on peripheral blood mononuclear cells (PBMCs), taken at new diagnosis, from a patient treated with antithyroid drugs. Receptors originate from a woman aged 45-65 years with Graves disease.

This clonotype was seen a few times. The CDR3, as DNA: TGTGCCAGTAGTATCGGCCCGGCGGGAGGCTACGAGCAGTACTTC. It translates to CASSIGPAGGYEQYF. The chain uses TRBV19 and TRBJ2-7; TRBD2 aligns across 8 bases. The V segment lost 3 bases and the J segment 3 bases; nucleotides outside the gene matches: 7. Germline V gene data show CDR1 as LNHDA and CDR2 as SQIVND (reference sequence). CDR3 length equals 15 residues.

The rearrangement uses TRBV28 and TRBJ2-7, with D perhaps TRBD1 or TRBD2 (6 bases each). The CDR3 is 13 residues long. The germline CDR1 and CDR2 sequences are MDHEN and SYDVKM. Trimming shortened V by 5 bases and J by 6 bases, and 14 bases separated the two germline ends. CDR3 amino acids: CASSHGGGGEQYF. The CDR3 bases are TGTGCCAGCAGTCATGGTGGAGGGGGCGAGCAGTACTTC.

The sample holds many counts of this clonotype. J is TRBJ2-3 and V is TRBV3-1; weak D call: TRBD2 (5 bases). The CDR3 totals 14 residues. Germline V gene lookup returns CDR1 LGHDT and CDR2 YNNKEL (reference sequence). The germline V and J ends were trimmed by 5 bases and 4 bases, with 13 bases remaining between them. CDR3 region: CASSDYGFADTQYF. The CDR3, as DNA: TGTGCCAGCAGCGACTACGGATTTGCAGATACGCAGTATTTT.

This clonotype occurred many times. The genes are TRBV30 and TRBJ2-7, with no clear D. Germline lookup yields CDR1 GTSNPN and CDR2 SVGIG (reference sequence). The germline V and J ends were trimmed by 2 bases and 4 bases, with 9 bases remaining between them. This CDR3 contains 12 residues. The CDR3 DNA follows: TGTGCCTGGAGTCAGACTGCGTACGAGCAGTACTTC. This codes for CAWSQTAYEQYF.

This chain connects TRBV7-9 to TRBJ2-7; D ambiguous. Germline V gene data show CDR1 as SEHNR and CDR2 as FQNEAQ (reference sequence). The V end lost 5 bases, the J end lost 2 bases, and 22 bases lay between the germline ends. The CDR3 sequence is 17 residues long. CDR3 DNA: TGTGCCAGCAGCCCTCAAACAGTTTCCGTTTATCCCTACGAGCAGTACTTC. This codes for CASSPQTVSVYPYEQYF.

This clonotype appeared many times. The chain has TRBV3-1 and TRBJ2-7; maybe TRBD2 (6 bases). The germline V gene has CDR1 LGHDT and CDR2 YNNKEL (reference sequence). The V and J ends lost 0 bases and 8 bases respectively, with 8 bases between them. This CDR3 is 12 amino acids long. The CDR3 region is CASSQDRGKQYF. The CDR3 bases are TGTGCCAGCAGCCAAGATCGGGGGAAGCAGTACTTC.

This clonotype occurred a few times. V is TRBV11-2 and J is TRBJ2-7; 7 bases fit TRBD2. V shed 7 bases, J shed 3 bases, and the junction held 12 bases outside the gene matches. Germline CDR1 is SGHAT and CDR2 is FQNNGV. There are 15 residues in the CDR3. CDR3 protein: CASTPGSGTHYEQYF. The CDR3 DNA reads as TGTGCCAGCACCCCTGGGAGCGGGACCCACTACGAGCAGTACTTC.

This clonotype has just a few counts. J is TRBJ2-2 and V is TRBV7-9; 11 nucleotides agree with TRBD1. J gave up 7 bases and V 4 bases, and 5 bases lay outside the gene matches. CDR3 size: 15 residues. CDR1 and CDR2 (germline): SEHNR, FQNEAQ (reference sequence). The CDR3 loop reads CASSYRTGGGGELFF. CDR3 DNA: TGTGCCAGCAGCTACAGGACAGGGGGCGGCGGGGAGCTGTTTTTT.

This chain joins TRBV14 and TRBJ2-5, with D unclear. Germline V CDR1 and CDR2: SGHDN, FVKESK. Trimming left V 1 base short and J 5 bases short, with 14 bases between. This CDR3 region has 15 residues. DNA of the CDR3: TGTGCCAGCAGCCAAGTGTCCAGGCCAAGCGAGACCCAGTACTTC. It specifies CASSQVSRPSETQYF.

The rearrangement links TRBV4-1 to TRBJ1-2, with 10 bases identical to TRBD1. V shed 2 bases and J 4 bases; nucleotides not matched to a gene: 7. This CDR3 contains 16 residues. Germline CDR1 and CDR2: MGHRA and YSYEKL. The CDR3: CASSQYGTGVGYGYTF. The DNA for the CDR3 is TGCGCCAGCAGCCAATATGGGACAGGGGTTGGCTATGGCTACACCTTC.

This clonotype was found many times. This sequence joins TRBV6-2 or TRBV6-3 and TRBJ2-3; TRBD1 aligns across 8 bases. Germline lookup yields CDR1 MNHEY and CDR2 SVGEGT. V shed 0 bases and J 3 bases; nucleotides not matched to a gene: 14. The CDR3 length is 19 residues. The CDR3 sequence: CASSYSVVLGQGFTDTQYF. In DNA, the CDR3 is TGTGCCAGCAGTTACTCGGTAGTCCTCGGACAGGGTTTTACAGATACGCAGTATTTT.

In this sample, this clonotype turned up a few times. This sequence joins TRBV24-1 and TRBJ2-7; 8 nucleotides agree with TRBD1. The CDR3 extends over 14 amino acids. The junction had 8 bases not matched to a gene; V was cut back by 8 bases and J by 3 bases. Germline V gene lookup returns CDR1 KGHDR and CDR2 SFDVKD. The CDR3 is CATTAGGPLYEQYF. The CDR3 nucleotides read TGTGCCACCACTGCAGGGGGCCCTCTCTACGAGCAGTACTTC.

This clonotype was detected many times. The genes are TRBV7-9 and TRBJ2-5; D gene ambiguous. Germline loops: CDR1 SEHNR, CDR2 FQNEAQ (reference sequence). Trimming removed 5 bases at V and 3 bases at J, with 7 bases between. The CDR3 runs to 12 residues. As DNA, the CDR3 is TGTGCCAGCAGCAGTTTAGAAGAGACCCAGTACTTC. Translation: CASSSLEETQYF.

This clonotype was counted many times. The V gene is TRBV3-1, the J gene TRBJ2-7, with TRBD2 matching 11 bases. J was trimmed by 1 base and V by 5 bases; bases with no gene match: 7. CDR1 and CDR2 (germline): LGHDT, YNNKEL (reference sequence). This CDR3 has 16 amino acids. CDR3 sequence: CASSEGTSGSSYEQYF. DNA for the CDR3: TGTGCCAGCAGCGAAGGAACTAGCGGGAGTTCCTACGAGCAGTACTTC.

Many counts were recorded for this clonotype. The chain combines TRBV11-2 with TRBJ2-6, with D uncertain. The germline CDR1 and CDR2 sequences are SGHAT and FQNNGV. This CDR3 comprises 15 residues. Trimming left V 8 bases short and J 3 bases short, with 14 bases between. The CDR3 DNA follows: TGTGCCAGCCGACCAATAGTGAATGGGGCCAACGTCCTGACTTTC. It yields the protein CASRPIVNGANVLTF.

This clonotype was seen a handful of times. The chain recombines TRBV5-1 with TRBJ2-7; D is possibly TRBD2 (6 bases). Per germline, CDR1 SGHRS and CDR2 YFSETQ. CDR3 length: 14 amino acids. The V end lost 4 bases, the J end lost 1 base, and 12 bases lay between the germline ends. The CDR3 DNA reads TGCGCCAGCAGCCCGCCGGGGGAGTCCTACGAGCAGTACTTC. Protein sequence: CASSPPGESYEQYF.

This clonotype was seen more than once but under ten times. The rearrangement uses TRBV7-9 and TRBJ2-5; D may match TRBD1 or TRBD2 (5 bases each). The CDR3 has 15 residues. Germline V gene lookup returns CDR1 SEHNR and CDR2 FQNEAQ (reference sequence). Trimming pared 5 bases from V and 5 bases from J, leaving 18 bases between. CDR3 sequence reads: CASSAQSDWGETQYF. The CDR3 DNA sequence: TGTGCCAGCAGCGCACAGAGTGATTGGGGGGAGACCCAGTACTTC.

This clonotype was recorded at least ten times. The junction differs from germline at one of its ends, possibly a read error. The chain has TRBV5-1 and TRBJ2-7, with 7 bases fitting TRBD1. The CDR3 spans 14 residues. CDR1 SGHRS and CDR2 YFSETQ come from the germline V gene. Written as DNA, the CDR3 is TGTGCCAGCAGCTTAGGGGACAGTGACTACGAGCAGTACTTC. As protein: CASSLGDSDYEQYF.